Below, 8 T cell receptor beta chains from the same sample are listed, as sequenced in a study of shared T cell receptors in the human thymus. Sequenced by immunoSEQ multiplex PCR; TCRdb stores in-frame clones only, minus some. Among over 450,000 clones, approximately 80% were seen once, and the ten largest hold less than 0.015%. The same sample was also studied in work on human thymus T cells.

Sequenced material: thymocytes. These receptors were taken from a boy in the first two years of life with a congenital heart defect.

The chain employs TRBV6-1 and TRBJ2-3; D is uncertain. V dropped 1 base and J dropped 0 bases, with 11 bases sitting between them. Germline-derived CDR1 and CDR2 are MNHNS and SASEGT. This CDR3 comprises 16 residues. CDR3 nucleotides: TGTGCCAGCAGTGAAGGCGGAGTGTTTAGCACAGATACGCAGTATTTT. This codes for CASSEGGVFSTDTQYF.

There are a few counts of this clone. The chain couples TRBV4-2 to TRBJ2-7, with a possible D match to TRBD1 (6 bases). Germline values: CDR1 LGHNA, CDR2 YNFKEQ. The CDR3 has 16 amino acids. V was shortened by 2 bases and J by 3 bases, with 17 bases between the two germline ends. CDR3 protein: CASSQLFKDRLYEQYF. CDR3 coding DNA: TGTGCCAGCAGCCAATTGTTTAAGGACAGACTCTACGAGCAGTACTTC.

The chain couples TRBV7-6 to TRBJ2-1; 8 bases fit TRBD2. The CDR3 spans 15 residues. The V gene end was trimmed by 1 base and the J gene end by 9 bases; junction bases not matched to a gene: 8. In germline, CDR1 is SGHVS, CDR2 FNYEAQ. The CDR3 DNA reads TGTGCCAGCAGCTTAGAGGTCGGGAGGGCTTGTGAGCAGTTCTTC. Translating it yields CASSLEVGRACEQFF. The entire variable domain, with the rest obtained from reference TRBV7-6 and TRBJ2-1, is as follows: GAGVSQSPRYKVTKRGQDVALRCDPISGHVSLYWYRQALGQGPEFLTYFNYEAQQDKSGLPNDRFSAERPEGSISTLTIQRTEQRDSAMYRCASSLEVGRACEQFFGPGTRLTVL.

The chain combines TRBV15 with TRBJ1-4; D not resolved. Germline CDR1 and CDR2: LNHNV and YYDKDF (reference sequence). V was shortened by 7 bases and J by 4 bases, with 16 bases between the two germline ends. CDR3 length: 15 amino acids. The chain's CDR3 is CATTLTPGINEKLFF. The CDR3 DNA reads TGTGCCACCACCCTAACTCCGGGGATTAATGAAAAACTGTTTTTT.

This clone was detected only a few times. The rearrangement links TRBV7-2 to TRBJ2-2; 7 nucleotides agree with TRBD2. The length of the CDR3 is 17 residues. V was clipped by 0 bases and J by 1 base; unmatched bases: 5. Germline loops: CDR1 SGHTA, CDR2 FQGNSA. CDR3 region: CASSLAPSGENTGELFF. In nucleotides, the CDR3 is TGTGCCAGCAGCTTAGCCCCTAGCGGAGAGAACACCGGGGAGCTGTTTTTT.

The J gene is TRBJ2-7, the V gene TRBV27; D possibly corresponds to TRBD2 (6 bases). There are 13 residues in the CDR3. Trimming shortened V by 5 bases and J by 4 bases, and 12 bases separated the two germline ends. The germline gives CDR1 MNHEY, CDR2 SMNVEV (reference sequence). This CDR3 reads CASSVASVYEQYF. The CDR3 nucleotides are TGTGCCAGCAGTGTGGCTAGCGTTTACGAGCAGTACTTC.

This chain uses TRBV4-3 with TRBJ1-1, with D maybe TRBD1 (6 bases). Trimming removed 2 bases from V and 4 bases from J, with 14 bases in between. Germline V gene sequence: CDR1 LGHNA, CDR2 YSLEER. The CDR3 has 15 residues. The CDR3 DNA follows: TGCGCCAGCAGCCAACGATCAGGGGTGAGCACTGAAGCTTTCTTT. It is translated as CASSQRSGVSTEAFF.

The chain joins TRBV4-3 to TRBJ2-5; 9 nucleotides align to TRBD1. J gave up 3 bases and V 2 bases, and 13 bases lay outside the gene matches. CDR3 length: 18 amino acids. The germline V gene encodes CDR1 LGHNA and CDR2 YSLEER. For the CDR3, the DNA is TGCGCCAGCAGCCAAAGCCTCCGAACGGGACAGGGAGAAGAGACCCAGTACTTC. This translates into CASSQSLRTGQGEETQYF.